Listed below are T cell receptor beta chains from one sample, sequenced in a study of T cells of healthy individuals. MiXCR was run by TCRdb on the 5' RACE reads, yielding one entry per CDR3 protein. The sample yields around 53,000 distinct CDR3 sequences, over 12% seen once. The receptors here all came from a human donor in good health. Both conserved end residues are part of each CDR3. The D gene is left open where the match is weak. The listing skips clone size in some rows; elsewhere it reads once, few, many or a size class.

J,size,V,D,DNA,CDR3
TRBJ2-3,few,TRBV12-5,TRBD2,TGTGCTAGTGGTTCGACTAGCGGGAATAGCACAGATACGCAGTATTTT,CASGSTSGNSTDTQYF
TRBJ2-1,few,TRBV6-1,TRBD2,TGTGCCATCTCCCCCGCTAGCGGGAGGGCTATTGAGCAGTTCTTC,CAISPASGRAIEQFF
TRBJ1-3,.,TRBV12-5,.,TGTGCTAGTGGCCTCTCTGGAAACACCATATATTTT,CASGLSGNTIYF
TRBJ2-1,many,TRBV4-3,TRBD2,TGCGCCAGCAGCCAAGATCGTGAGGTAGCGGGCCATGAGCAGTTCTTC,CASSQDREVAGHEQFF
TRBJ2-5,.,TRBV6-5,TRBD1,TGTGCCAGCAGTTACTCAGTCTGGACAGGGCAAGAGACCCAGTACTTC,CASSYSVWTGQETQYF
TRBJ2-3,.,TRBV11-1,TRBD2,TGTGCCAGCAGCTTAGCCGGGGGGGCCACAGATACGCAGTATTTT,CASSLAGGATDTQYF
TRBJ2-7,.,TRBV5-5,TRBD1,TGTGCCAGCAGCGCGGATGTGGTAGGACAGGGGTACTTC,CASSADVVGQGYF
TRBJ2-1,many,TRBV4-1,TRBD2,TGCGCCAGCAGCCAAGATCCTAGCGGGGGCCACAATGAGCAGTTCTTC,CASSQDPSGGHNEQFF
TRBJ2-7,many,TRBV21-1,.,TGTGCCAGCAGCAAACGGGATATCAGGGGAGAGCAGTACTTC,CASSKRDIRGEQYF
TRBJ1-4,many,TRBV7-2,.,TGTGCCAGCAGCTTAGCCGACAGAACTAATGAAAAACTGTTTTTT,CASSLADRTNEKLFF
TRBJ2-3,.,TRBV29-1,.,TGCAGCGTGGCGGGGAACGGGGGGCGCACAGATACGCAGTATTTT,CSVAGNGGRTDTQYF
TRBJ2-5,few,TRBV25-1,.,TGTGCCAGCAGTGAATACTGGGGAGAGACCCAGTACTTC,CASSEYWGETQYF
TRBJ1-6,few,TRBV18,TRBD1,TGTGCCAGCTCACCTGTGACAGGGCAAATTTCACCCCTCCACTTT,CASSPVTGQISPLHF
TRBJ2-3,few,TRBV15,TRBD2,TGTGCCACCAGCAGAGGAAGACTAGCGGGGAGCACAGATACGCAGTATTTT,CATSRGRLAGSTDTQYF
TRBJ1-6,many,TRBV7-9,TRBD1,TGTGCCAGCAGTTGGGACAGTAATTCACCCCTCCACTTT,CASSWDSNSPLHF
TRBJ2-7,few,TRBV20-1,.,TGCAGTGCTGCAGGGACCGAGCAGTACTTC,CSAAGTEQYF
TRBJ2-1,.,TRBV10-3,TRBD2,TGTGCCATGGCGGGCGGGAGGGCCTCTCTCTCCTACAATGAGCAGTTCTTC,CAMAGGRASLSYNEQFF
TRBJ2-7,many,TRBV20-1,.,TGCAGTGCTAGTCCAGGGAACTACGAGCAGTACTTC,CSASPGNYEQYF
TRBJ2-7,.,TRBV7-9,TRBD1,TGTGCCAGCAGCCCCCGACAGGGTCCCAACGAGCAGTACTTC,CASSPRQGPNEQYF
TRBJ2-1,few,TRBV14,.,TGTGCCAGCAGCCAAATACGGCCTTACTACAATGAGCAGTTCTTC,CASSQIRPYYNEQFF
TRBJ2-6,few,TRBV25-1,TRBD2,TGTGCCAGCAGTGGACCGGGGGGTCTAACTGGGGCCAACGTCCTGACTTTC,CASSGPGGLTGANVLTF
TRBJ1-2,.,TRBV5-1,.,TGCGCCAGCAGCTTGGAAGCTGGGGGGCTAGACTATGGCTACACCTTC,CASSLEAGGLDYGYTF
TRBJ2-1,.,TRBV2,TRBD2,TGTGCCAGCAGCGGAACTAGCGGGAGGTCCTACAATGAGCAGTTCTTC,CASSGTSGRSYNEQFF
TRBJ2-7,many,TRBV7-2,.,TGTGCCAGCGGGGGCGCAAGAGCCTACGAGCAGTACTTC,CASGGARAYEQYF
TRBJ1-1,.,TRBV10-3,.,TGTGCCATCAGTGATCCCCCTGAAGCTTTCTTT,CAISDPPEAFF
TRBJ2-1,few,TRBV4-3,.,TGCGCCAGCAGCCAAGATTTGTCGCGCCTGAGCTCCTACAATGAGCAGTTCTTC,CASSQDLSRLSSYNEQFF
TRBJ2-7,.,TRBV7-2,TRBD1,TGTGCCAGCAGCACGACAGGGGATTCGCGCTACGAGCAGTACTTC,CASSTTGDSRYEQYF
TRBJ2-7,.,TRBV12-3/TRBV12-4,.,TGTGCCAGCAGTTTCGCGGCAGGAGCTACCTACGAGCAGTACTTC,CASSFAAGATYEQYF
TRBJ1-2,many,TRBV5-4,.,TGTGCCAGCAGCCCGGGAGGGATAAGCTATGGCTACACCTTC,CASSPGGISYGYTF
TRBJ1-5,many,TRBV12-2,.,TGTGCAAGTCGCTTAATACGGCCCGATCAGCCCCAGCATTTT,CASRLIRPDQPQHF
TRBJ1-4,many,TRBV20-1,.,TGCAGTGCTGACCGATTCGACGGGGAAAAACTGTTTTTT,CSADRFDGEKLFF
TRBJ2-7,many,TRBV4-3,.,TGCGCCAGCAGCCAAGATGGAGCAGCCGCCTACGAGCAGTACTTC,CASSQDGAAAYEQYF
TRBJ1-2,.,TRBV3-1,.,TGTGCCAGCAGCCAAGATGCGGGGCCCGCGTTCAGCTACACCTTC,CASSQDAGPAFSYTF
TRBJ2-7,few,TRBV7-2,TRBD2,TGTGCCAGCAGCCCTGGGACTACTCTATACGAGCAGTACTTC,CASSPGTTLYEQYF
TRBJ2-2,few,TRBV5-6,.,TGTGCCAGCAACCTACCGGGAGCTAACACCGGGGAGCTGTTTTTT,CASNLPGANTGELFF
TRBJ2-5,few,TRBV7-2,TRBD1,TGTGCCAGCAGCTTAAAATGGACAGGGCGGGAGACCCAGTACTTC,CASSLKWTGRETQYF
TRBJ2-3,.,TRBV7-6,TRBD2,TGTGCCAGCAAAGCGGGGGGGCATGGAGATACGCAGTATTTT,CASKAGGHGDTQYF
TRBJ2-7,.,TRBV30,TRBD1,TGTGCCTGGAGTGGACAGGGGGTGTGGGGAGTAACCTACGAGCAGTACTTC,CAWSGQGVWGVTYEQYF
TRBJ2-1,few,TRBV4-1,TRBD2,TGCGCCAGCAGCCCGGGACTAGCGTCCACGGATGAGCAGTTCTTC,CASSPGLASTDEQFF
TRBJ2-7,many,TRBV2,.,TGTGCCAGCGGCTGGACCACCTACGAGCAGTACTTC,CASGWTTYEQYF
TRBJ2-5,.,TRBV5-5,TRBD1,TGTGCCAGCAGCCGGACAGGCCTAGAGACCCAGTACTTC,CASSRTGLETQYF
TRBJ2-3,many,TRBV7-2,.,TGTGCCAGCAGCCCCCGGACCTTGACAGGAGATACGCAGTATTTT,CASSPRTLTGDTQYF
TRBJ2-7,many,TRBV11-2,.,TGTGCCAGCAGCATTGGTTACGAGCAGTACTTC,CASSIGYEQYF
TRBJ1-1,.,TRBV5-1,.,TGCGCCAGCACTGTAGGACAGTTGAACACTGAAGCTTTCTTT,CASTVGQLNTEAFF
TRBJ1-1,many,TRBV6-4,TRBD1,TGTGCCAGCAGTCCCTGGACAGGGCTCGGTGAAGCTTTCTTT,CASSPWTGLGEAFF
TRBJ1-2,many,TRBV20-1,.,TGCAGTGCTAGAGATCCCGCCGATTTTCGGGGAAACTATGGCTACACCTTC,CSARDPADFRGNYGYTF
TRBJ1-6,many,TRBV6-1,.,TGTGCCGCGAGGTGGGGGTATAATTCACCCCTCCACTTT,CAARWGYNSPLHF
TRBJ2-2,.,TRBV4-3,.,TGCGCCAGCAGCCAAGGCCAGAGGATCGGGGAGCTGTTTTTT,CASSQGQRIGELFF
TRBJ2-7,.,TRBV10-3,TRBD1,TGTGCCATCAGTGATCGCCGACAGGGACGCGAGCAGTACTTC,CAISDRRQGREQYF
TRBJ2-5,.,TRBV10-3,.,TGTGCCATCAGTGCCGGGGAGACGGGGAGTGGGACCCAGTACTTC,CAISAGETGSGTQYF